Shown below are 17 T cell receptor beta chains from a single sample sequenced in a study of technical replicates of blood from several donors. Method: immunoSEQ multiplex PCR; TCRdb's copy keeps in-frame clones and lacks some. The sample has around 67,000 clones; 95% are singletons. Sequenced sample: T cells isolated from PBMCs. These receptors all stem from a human donor in good health.

J is TRBJ1-2 and V is TRBV13; TRBD1 matches at 8 bases. The J segment lost 2 bases and the V segment lost 5 bases, leaving 4 bases of the junction unmatched. There are 14 residues in the CDR3. Germline V gene sequence: CDR1 PRHDT, CDR2 FYEKMQ (reference sequence). The CDR3 bases are TGTGCCAGCAGCAAGGGACAGGTGAACTATGGCTACACCTTC. Protein: CASSKGQVNYGYTF.

The chain recombines TRBV7-2 with TRBJ1-2; 9 nucleotides match TRBD1. J lost 0 bases, V lost 5 bases, and 1 base had no gene match. The CDR3 runs to 14 residues. Germline lookup yields CDR1 SGHTA and CDR2 FQGNSA. The CDR3 sequence is CASSDRGANYGYTF. CDR3 DNA: TGTGCCAGCAGCGACAGGGGGGCTAACTATGGCTACACCTTC.

The rearrangement links TRBV27 to TRBJ2-1, with TRBD2 matching 11 bases. Germline trimming cut 3 bases from V and 5 bases from J; bases unmatched to any gene: 9. The length of the CDR3 is 17 residues. Germline-derived CDR1 and CDR2 are MNHEY and SMNVEV (reference sequence). CDR3 sequence: CASSLRLAGQIDNEQFF. The CDR3 nucleotides read TGTGCCAGCAGTTTGCGACTAGCGGGACAGATAGACAATGAGCAGTTCTTC.

J is TRBJ2-1 and V is TRBV28; D possibly corresponds to TRBD2 (5 bases). In germline, CDR1 is MDHEN, CDR2 SYDVKM. Trimming took 3 bases from V and 2 from J, leaving 8 bases between them. The CDR3 extends over 14 amino acids. The CDR3 here is CASSLTTPYNEQFF. The CDR3 DNA follows: TGTGCCAGCAGTTTGACTACCCCCTACAATGAGCAGTTCTTC. Full variable domain (rest looked up from reference TRBV28 and TRBJ2-1): DVKVTQSSRYLVKRTGEKVFLECVQDMDHENMFWYRQDPGLGLRLIYFSYDVKMKEKGDIPEGYSVSREKKERFSLILESASTNQTSMYLCASSLTTPYNEQFFGPGTRLTVL.

V is TRBV5-1 and J is TRBJ2-1; no clear D. The V and J ends lost 3 bases and 8 bases respectively, with 9 bases between them. Per germline, CDR1 SGHRS and CDR2 YFSETQ. This CDR3 contains 12 residues. The CDR3 bases are TGCGCCAGCAGCTCCTCAAGCTATGAGCAGTTCTTC. It translates to CASSSSSYEQFF.

This clone occurred once. The gene calls are TRBV4-2 and TRBJ1-2; TRBD1 aligns across 8 bases. CDR3 length equals 16 residues. The junction had 14 bases not matched to a gene; V was cut back by 4 bases and J by 7 bases. The germline CDR1 and CDR2 sequences are LGHNA and YNFKEQ. The CDR3 loop reads CASSRIVTGGLGGYTF. CDR3 in DNA: TGTGCCAGCAGCCGAATCGTAACAGGGGGATTGGGTGGCTACACCTTC.

V is TRBV4-2 and J is TRBJ1-6, with D possibly being TRBD1 (6 bases). V lost 4 bases and J 0 bases, leaving 10 bases between the germline ends. The CDR3 runs 16 residues. CDR1 and CDR2 from the germline V gene are LGHNA and YNFKEQ. CDR3 loop: CASSPGQSSYNSPLHF. The CDR3 DNA is TGTGCCAGCAGCCCAGGACAGTCCTCCTATAATTCACCCCTCCACTTT.

This sequence joins TRBV2 and TRBJ2-4; D is possibly TRBD1 (7 bases). Trimming cost V 4 bases and J 3 bases, with 19 bases left between them. The CDR3 runs 17 residues. Germline CDR1 and CDR2: SNHLY and FYNNEI. The CDR3 nucleotides are TGTGCCAGCAGTGGCCCACCAGGGGGGATGAGCAAAAACATTCAGTACTTC. Translating it yields CASSGPPGGMSKNIQYF.

The gene calls are TRBV5-4 and TRBJ1-2; TRBD1 matches 9 bases. The CDR3 is 14 amino acids. The V gene end was trimmed by 4 bases and the J gene end by 4 bases; junction bases not matched to a gene: 5. Germline V gene sequence: CDR1 SGHNT, CDR2 YYREEE (reference sequence). CDR3 sequence reads: CASSEGTGFYGYTF. The CDR3 coding sequence is TGTGCCAGCAGCGAGGGGACAGGGTTCTATGGCTACACCTTC.

The CDR3 nucleotides are TGCGCCAGCAGCCAGGGGCTAGCGATCCGGAGACGTTACGAGCAGTACTTC. Its translation is CASSQGLAIRRRYEQYF. This chain links TRBV4-1 with TRBJ2-7, with D perhaps TRBD2 (6 bases). V was pared by 3 bases and J by 4 bases, with 22 bases between. The CDR3 runs 17 residues. In germline, CDR1 is MGHRA, CDR2 YSYEKL.

The CDR3 sequence: CASGLVLAGGNTEAFF. For the CDR3, the DNA is TGTGCTAGTGGTTTGGTACTGGCGGGGGGGAACACTGAAGCTTTCTTT. J is TRBJ1-1 and V is TRBV12-5; D is perhaps TRBD1 (5 bases). Looked up from germline, CDR1 is LGHNT and CDR2 is FRNRAP. V lost 0 bases, J lost 1 base, and 12 bases lay in between. CDR3 size: 16 residues.

V usage is TRBV5-1 and J usage is TRBJ2-5; 13 bases map to TRBD2. Germline V gene lookup returns CDR1 SGHRS and CDR2 YFSETQ. The CDR3 runs to 16 residues. V was clipped by 3 bases and J by 5 bases; unmatched bases: 7. The DNA of the CDR3 is TGCGCCAGCAGCTGGACTAGCGGGAGCTTAAGGGAGACCCAGTACTTC. Translated, it gives CASSWTSGSLRETQYF.

The CDR3 sequence is CASSLGDRVDTGELFF. As DNA, the CDR3 is TGTGCCAGCAGCTTAGGGGACAGAGTCGACACCGGGGAGCTGTTTTTT. The gene calls are TRBV11-1 and TRBJ2-2, with 7 bases that match TRBD1. Trimming cost V 1 base and J 3 bases; bases outside gene matches: 5. Germline-derived CDR1 and CDR2 are SGHAT and FQDESV (reference sequence). This CDR3 has 16 amino acids.

The rearrangement links TRBV7-2 to TRBJ2-1; D is unresolved. Deletions cut 7 bases from V and 7 bases from J, with 20 bases between. CDR1 is SGHTA and CDR2 is FQGNSA in the germline V gene. CDR3 size: 15 residues. CDR3 amino acids: CASTYFAASQNEQFF. CDR3 DNA sequence: TGTGCCAGCACCTACTTCGCCGCTAGTCAGAATGAGCAGTTCTTC. Combining the CDR3 with reference TRBV7-2 and TRBJ2-1 gives the whole variable domain GAGVSQSPSNKVTEKGKDVELRCDPISGHTALYWYRQSLGQGLEFLIYFQGNSAPDKSGLPSDRFSAERTGGSVSTLTIQRTQQEDSAVYLCASTYFAASQNEQFFGPGTRLTVL.

V usage is TRBV18 and J usage is TRBJ1-2; D is unclear. Germline assignment: CDR1 KGHSH and CDR2 LQKENI. The CDR3 sequence is 13 residues long. V dropped 6 bases and J dropped 2 bases, with 10 bases sitting between them. The CDR3 here is CASSAEKNYGYTF. The DNA for the CDR3 is TGTGCCAGCTCCGCCGAGAAAAACTATGGCTACACCTTC.

This clone occurred once. The junction differs from germline at one of its ends, possibly a read error. The gene calls are TRBV7-2 and TRBJ2-1, with D possibly being TRBD2 (7 bases). Germline loops: CDR1 SGHTA, CDR2 FQGNSA. This CDR3 is 14 amino acids long. This CDR3 reads CASSLVESHREGVF. Here the CDR3 DNA reads TGTGCCAGCAGCTTAGTTGAATCTCACAGGGAGGGCGTCTTC.

The chain is built from TRBV19 and TRBJ2-6; D remains ambiguous. V was pared by 7 bases and J by 3 bases, with 13 bases between. CDR3 length: 15 residues. Germline lookup yields CDR1 LNHDA and CDR2 SQIVND (reference sequence). The CDR3 bases are TGTGCCAGTACCGGTCCTCGGTTTGGGGCCAACGTCCTGACTTTC. It translates to CASTGPRFGANVLTF.